The sequence of this T cell receptor beta chain was determined in a study of blood T cells in healthy people across ages. Using a J-beta primer mix together with a sample-barcoded 5' primer, a second PCR was run for about 6 to 12 cycles. TCRdb re-derived calls from the 5' RACE reads in MiXCR, one entry per CDR3 protein. The sample holds some 940,000 distinct CDR3 sequences, 29% seen once. This clonotype was seen ten or more times. What it binds is not known. Study-wide results and caveats: CMV status of donors was not determined, possibly confounding expanded clonotype changes.

The germline CDR1 and CDR2 sequences are LGHNA and YSLEER. Trimming removed 0 bases from V and 8 bases from J; junction bases left unmatched: 9. This CDR3 has 16 amino acids. The same sample was also studied in work on T cells of mothers and their children.

The sample consisted of blood. This TCR came from a woman between 35 and 50 years old in good health. The genes are TRBV4-3 and TRBJ2-1; 8 bases fit TRBD1. The CDR3 protein is CASSQDMTGDWDEQFF. CDR3 bases: TGCGCCAGCAGCCAAGATATGACAGGGGATTGGGATGAGCAGTTCTTC.